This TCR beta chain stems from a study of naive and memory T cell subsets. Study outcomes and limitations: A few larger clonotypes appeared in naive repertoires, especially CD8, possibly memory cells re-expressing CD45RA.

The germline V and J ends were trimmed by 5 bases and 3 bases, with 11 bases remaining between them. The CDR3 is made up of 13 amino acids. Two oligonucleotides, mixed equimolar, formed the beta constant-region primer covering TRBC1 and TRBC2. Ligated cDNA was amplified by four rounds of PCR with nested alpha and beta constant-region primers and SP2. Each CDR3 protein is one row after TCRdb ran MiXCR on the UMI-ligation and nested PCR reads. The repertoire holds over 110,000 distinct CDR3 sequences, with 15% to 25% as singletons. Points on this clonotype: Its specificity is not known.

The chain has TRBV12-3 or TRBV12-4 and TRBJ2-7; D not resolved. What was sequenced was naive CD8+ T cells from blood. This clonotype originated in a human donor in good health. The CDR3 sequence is CASSTRLFYEQYF. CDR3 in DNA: TGTGCCAGCAGTACCCGATTATTCTACGAGCAGTACTTC.